The 10 T cell receptor beta chains given below trace back to one sample, sequenced in a study of shared clonotypes between healthy human individuals. TCRdb's table, derived via immunoSEQ multiplex PCR, lists solely in-frame clones and lacks some. Of hundreds of thousands of clones listed, approximately 73% are singletons. What was sequenced was memory CD4+ T cells sorted from blood. Subset reported: CD45RA-negative fraction. The receptors here all came from a woman aged 25 to 39 in good health.

The rearrangement uses TRBV6-5 and TRBJ2-7; 8 bases agree with TRBD1. CDR1 and CDR2 from the germline V gene are MNHEY and SVGAGI. Trimming took 5 bases from V and 0 from J; bases not matched to a gene: 6. CDR3 length equals 15 residues. The CDR3 DNA sequence: TGTGCCAGCAGTAAGGACAGGGATAGCTCCTACGAGCAGTACTTC. Its translation is CASSKDRDSSYEQYF.

The genes are TRBV28 and TRBJ1-1; D gene uncertain. Trimming left V 10 bases short and J 7 bases short, with 13 bases between. CDR3 size: 11 residues. CDR1 and CDR2 (germline): MDHEN, SYDVKM. CDR3 region: CATNRFDEAFF. CDR3 bases: TGTGCCACCAATAGGTTCGATGAAGCTTTCTTT.

This clone was picked up one time. The rearrangement links TRBV6-1 to TRBJ1-2; unclear D gene. V was trimmed by 7 bases and J by 4 bases, leaving 13 bases between them. Germline loops: CDR1 MNHNS, CDR2 SASEGT. The CDR3 extends over 13 amino acids. The CDR3, as DNA: TGTGCCAGCATTGCTCAGAAAAGCTATGGCTACACCTTC. The encoded protein is CASIAQKSYGYTF.

V and J are TRBV5-1 and TRBJ2-7; no firm D call. Germline V gives CDR1 SGHRS, CDR2 YFSETQ. The CDR3 is 12 residues long. V was clipped by 3 bases and J by 0 bases, with 4 bases between them. The DNA of the CDR3 is TGCGCCAGCAGCTCCAACTCCTACGAGCAGTACTTC. Protein product: CASSSNSYEQYF.

The gene calls are TRBV19 and TRBJ1-2; perhaps TRBD1 as D (6 bases). The germline gives CDR1 LNHDA, CDR2 SQIVND (reference sequence). V was pared by 6 bases and J by 1 base, with 15 bases between. The CDR3 totals 15 residues. CDR3 sequence (DNA): TGTGCCAGTAGCCAATCAGGGGCGCTTAACTATGGCTACACCTTC. It codes for CASSQSGALNYGYTF.

The chain combines TRBV2 with TRBJ2-2, with unresolved D. The CDR3 covers 15 residues. In germline, CDR1 is SNHLY, CDR2 FYNNEI. The V gene lost 6 bases and the J gene lost 5 bases, with 16 bases spanning the gap. Here the CDR3 reads CASRKVLLGTGELFF. The DNA of the CDR3 is TGTGCCAGCAGAAAAGTCCTCCTGGGGACCGGGGAGCTGTTTTTT.

The chain combines TRBV7-2 with TRBJ1-2, with a tentative D call TRBD1 (5 bases). This CDR3 comprises 15 residues. V was shortened by 3 bases and J by 4 bases, with 15 bases between the two germline ends. Germline V gives CDR1 SGHTA, CDR2 FQGNSA. The DNA for the CDR3 is TGTGCCAGCAGCTTGGGAGGGACTGTTTTCTATGGCTACACCTTC. This gives the protein CASSLGGTVFYGYTF.

The genes are TRBV30 and TRBJ2-5; 7 bases map to TRBD2. The length of the CDR3 is 14 residues. Per germline, CDR1 GTSNPN and CDR2 SVGIG (reference sequence). V lost 1 base and J lost 5; bases outside the gene matches: 7. This chain's CDR3 is CAWSDVAGVETQYF. The CDR3 nucleotides are TGTGCCTGGAGTGATGTGGCGGGAGTGGAGACCCAGTACTTC.

This clone turned up a few times. This chain connects TRBV6-5 to TRBJ1-1; unclear D gene. Germline values: CDR1 MNHEY, CDR2 SVGAGI. Trimming took off 6 bases at V and 1 base at J, with 12 bases between the two ends. This CDR3 region has 14 residues. The CDR3 bases are TGTGCCAGCAGACCAGACACATGGAACACTGAAGCTTTCTTT. Amino acids: CASRPDTWNTEAFF.

Comments on this clone: This specimen includes other DNA sequences encoding the same CDR3. The J gene is TRBJ2-5, the V gene TRBV5-1; TRBD1 aligns across 7 bases. Germline assignment: CDR1 SGHRS and CDR2 YFSETQ. J lost 2 bases, V lost 3 bases, and 1 base had no gene match. This CDR3 is 13 amino acids long. CDR3 nucleotides: TGCGCCAGCAGCTCGACAGGGCAAGAGACCCAGTACTTC. Encoded protein: CASSSTGQETQYF.